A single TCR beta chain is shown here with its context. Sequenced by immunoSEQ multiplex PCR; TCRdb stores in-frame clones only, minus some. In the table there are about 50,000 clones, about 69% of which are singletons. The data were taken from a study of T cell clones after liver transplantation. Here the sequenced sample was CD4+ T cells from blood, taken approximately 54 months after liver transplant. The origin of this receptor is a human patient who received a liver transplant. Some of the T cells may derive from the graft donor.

The CDR3 nucleotides read TGCGCCAGCAGCCAAGGAAGGGTGACTAACCCAAGGAGCTCCTACAATGAGCAGTTCTTC. Its protein product is CASSQGRVTNPRSSYNEQFF. J is TRBJ2-1 and V is TRBV4-1; D possibly corresponds to TRBD2 (5 bases). V was pared by 1 base and J by 0 bases, with 22 bases between. The germline V gene encodes CDR1 MGHRA and CDR2 YSYEKL. This CDR3 comprises 20 residues.